These 9 T cell receptor beta chains were all obtained from the same sample, sequenced in a study of cytomegalovirus exposure and HLA in healthy donors. The study ran its PCR with 60 Vbeta and 13 Jbeta primers. Sequencing was performed with immunoSEQ multiplex PCR; in TCRdb, only in-frame clones are kept and a portion is missing. The data hold about 150,000 clones, with around 10% observed a single time. What was sequenced was PBMCs. Receptor source: a male donor in good health and CMV-seronegative.

In this sample, this clone turned up a few times. J is TRBJ2-5 and V is TRBV14; 7 bases map to TRBD2. The CDR3 has 14 amino acids. The ends lost 7 bases at V and 4 bases at J; junction bases unmatched: 9. CDR1 is SGHDN and CDR2 is FVKESK in the germline V gene. The CDR3 protein is CASNRLGGRETQYF. As DNA, the CDR3 is TGTGCCAGCAACCGATTGGGCGGGAGAGAGACCCAGTACTTC.

This clone was seen a few times. The chain employs TRBV19 and TRBJ1-1; D possibly corresponds to TRBD1 (5 bases). CDR3 length: 11 amino acids. V was cut by 7 bases and J by 11 bases, with 14 bases left in between. CDR1 and CDR2 from the germline V gene are LNHDA and SQIVND (reference sequence). For the CDR3, the DNA is TGTGCCAGTAAGACGTCGGGGGAGGCTTTCTTT. It is translated as CASKTSGEAFF.

The chain employs TRBV11-2 and TRBJ2-1; 10 bases agree with TRBD2. Germline V gene data show CDR1 as SGHAT and CDR2 as FQNNGV. The V and J ends lost 6 bases and 7 bases, in that order; junction bases with no gene match: 6. The CDR3 loop spans 14 amino acids. DNA of the CDR3: TGTGCCAGCAGTCCCTTACTAGCGGGGAATGAGCAGTTCTTC. Protein: CASSPLLAGNEQFF. Based on the CDR3 plus reference TRBV11-2 and TRBJ2-1, the full variable domain is EAGVAQSPRYKIIEKRQSVAFWCNPISGHATLYWYQQILGQGPKLLIQFQNNGVVDDSQLPKDRFSAERLKGVDSTLKIQPAKLEDSAVYLCASSPLLAGNEQFFGPGTRLTVL.

This clone came up a few times. The chain combines TRBV27 with TRBJ2-5, with 7 bases identical to TRBD2. Germline values: CDR1 MNHEY, CDR2 SMNVEV (reference sequence). Trimming at V came to 5 bases and at J to 0 bases, leaving 6 bases not matched to a gene. This CDR3 has 15 residues. The CDR3 DNA sequence: TGTGCCAGCAGTCCACGGCGGGGGTACCAAGAGACCCAGTACTTC. Its protein product is CASSPRRGYQETQYF.

This clone showed up just a few times. The V gene is TRBV28, the J gene TRBJ2-3; the match to TRBD2 covers 7 bases. Germline V gene sequence: CDR1 MDHEN, CDR2 SYDVKM. Trimming cost V 8 bases and J 5 bases; bases outside gene matches: 7. This CDR3 is built from 13 residues. Written as DNA, the CDR3 is TGTGCCAGCCGTGAAGGCGGGGGAGATACGCAGTATTTT. Translated, it gives CASREGGGDTQYF.

In its sample, this clone was seen a few times. The chain combines TRBV2 with TRBJ1-2; D possibly corresponds to TRBD1 (6 bases). The V end lost 2 bases, the J end lost 4 bases, and 11 bases lay between the germline ends. The CDR3 sequence is 14 residues long. Germline V gene data show CDR1 as SNHLY and CDR2 as FYNNEI. This chain's CDR3 is CASSEPDSSYGYTF. The CDR3 bases are TGTGCCAGCAGTGAACCGGACAGCTCCTATGGCTACACCTTC.

This clone was detected only a few times. The J gene is TRBJ2-1, the V gene TRBV5-1, with D perhaps TRBD1 (6 bases). V was pared by 0 bases and J by 1 base, with 8 bases between. The CDR3 is 15 residues long. Germline V gene sequence: CDR1 SGHRS, CDR2 YFSETQ. CDR3: CASSLEGVSYNEQFF. In nucleotides, the CDR3 is TGCGCCAGCAGCTTGGAGGGGGTTTCCTACAATGAGCAGTTCTTC.

The V call is TRBV5-1, the J call TRBJ2-7; a possible D gene is TRBD2 (7 bases). Trimming removed 3 bases at V and 4 bases at J, with 23 bases between. The length of the CDR3 is 17 residues. CDR1 and CDR2 from the germline V gene are SGHRS and YFSETQ. CDR3 nucleotides: TGCGCCAGCAGCTCTACCCTTGGGGGCGGGGGAACTTACGAGCAGTACTTC. Translated, it gives CASSSTLGGGGTYEQYF. The entire variable domain, with the rest obtained from reference TRBV5-1 and TRBJ2-7, is as follows: KAGVTQTPRYLIKTRGQQVTLSCSPISGHRSVSWYQQTPGQGLQFLFEYFSETQRNKGNFPGRFSGRQFSNSRSEMNVSTLELGDSALYLCASSSTLGGGGTYEQYFGPGTRLTVT.

This clone turned up a few times. This rearrangement joins TRBV4-3 to TRBJ2-3, with 7 bases fitting TRBD2. Germline CDR1 is LGHNA and CDR2 is YSLEER. Germline trimming cut 0 bases from V and 6 bases from J; bases unmatched to any gene: 9. CDR3 size: 16 residues. The CDR3 bases are TGCGCCAGCAGCCAAGATAGGGAGGGAGGGCCTGATACGCAGTATTTT. Translated, it gives CASSQDREGGPDTQYF.